This TCR beta chain was identified during a study of identifying expanded T cells in peripheral blood. General study points: About 1.2 clones differed between technical replicates, versus around 15 and 19 over time. Clone count variance between approximately two-week samples rose with total template count.

No infections or other immune events were documented during collection. Trimming shortened V by 0 bases and J by 8 bases, and 19 bases separated the two germline ends. The CDR3 runs to 17 residues. CDR1 is LGHNA, CDR2 YSLEER, per germline. The protocol was immunoSEQ multiplex PCR, while the TCRdb copy is restricted to in-frame clones and leaves out a portion. Among 97,000 or so clones listed, approximately 88% were seen once. As for this clone: Antigen unknown.

The chain couples TRBV4-3 to TRBJ1-4; D may be TRBD1 (5 bases). The clonotype comes from a person between 18 and 75 years old in good health. Material for sequencing was blood. CDR3 in DNA: TGCGCCAGCAGCCAAGACTCGCGGGGGAGGCTTGGAGAAAAACTGTTTTTT. Its protein product is CASSQDSRGRLGEKLFF.